A selection of T cell receptor beta chains follows, all from one sample in a study of T-cell reconstitution after alpha-beta-depleted transplantation in children. One entry per CDR3 protein, called by TCRdb with MiXCR from the PCR reads. The sample shows about 270,000 distinct CDR3 sequences, 9.5% to 10% of them seen only once. Sequences were derived from PBMCs from the stem cell graft donor, sampled from the stem cell graft. These receptors were collected from a human donor who donated a stem cell graft to a child with SCID. CDR3s include the opening cysteine and the closing phenylalanine or tryptophan.

CDR3 protein	V gene	J gene
CSAGRGDYGYTF	TRBV20-1	TRBJ1-2
CASSFDQGANEQFF	TRBV5-1	TRBJ2-1
CSARGDRQNYGYTF	TRBV20-1	TRBJ1-2
CASSSPGGSEKPQHF	TRBV12-3/TRBV12-4	TRBJ1-5
CASSPQTGSPDTQYF	TRBV7-3	TRBJ2-3
CASRQAMNTEAFF	TRBV10-1	TRBJ1-1
CASIDRGIFHEQYF	TRBV21-1	TRBJ2-7
CASSLGLIGETQYF	TRBV11-2	TRBJ2-5
CASSLVVPWEQYF	TRBV5-1	TRBJ2-7
CASSLEGRSDTEAFF	TRBV5-1	TRBJ1-1
CATSNGGLSTDTQYF	TRBV15	TRBJ2-3
CASSLRGQGPTGELFF	TRBV11-1	TRBJ2-2
CASVTGGPGNEQFF	TRBV5-1	TRBJ2-1
CASSQGGKGNQPQHF	TRBV3-1	TRBJ1-5
CASSLPPGNTGELFF	TRBV5-1	TRBJ2-2
CASTKQSGGLNTGELFF	TRBV12-3/TRBV12-4	TRBJ2-2
CASSLAVRSQEPNIQYF	TRBV5-1	TRBJ2-4
CASREGGLPYEQYF	TRBV2	TRBJ2-7
CASSSTLDTQYF	TRBV27	TRBJ2-3
CASSLAGRSTDTQYF	TRBV5-1	TRBJ2-3
CASSVDRRGTEAFF	TRBV5-1	TRBJ1-1
CASRHQDSLGEKLFF	TRBV6-5	TRBJ1-4
CASSVGSPYNSPLHF	TRBV12-3/TRBV12-4	TRBJ1-6
CASSPAGGEQFF	TRBV27	TRBJ2-1
CSADDRKAVRSDTQYF	TRBV20-1	TRBJ2-3
CASSPRQDSYEQYF	TRBV18	TRBJ2-7
CSASGPSTEAFF	TRBV20-1	TRBJ1-1
CASSFSEGRAQETQYF	TRBV12-3/TRBV12-4	TRBJ2-5
CASSFLAGIDTQYF	TRBV7-2	TRBJ2-3
CASSLRQGTDTQYF	TRBV5-1	TRBJ2-3
CASSTPKTGGNEQYF	TRBV19	TRBJ2-7
CASRQGSSYNEQFF	TRBV27	TRBJ2-1
CASSLNRDRGYEQYF	TRBV12-3/TRBV12-4	TRBJ2-7
CASSLGGGRQETQYF	TRBV27	TRBJ2-5
CSASLWGVTPEQFF	TRBV20-1	TRBJ2-1
CASSFPTGGNTIYF	TRBV7-2	TRBJ1-3
CASSQPETGGLETQYF	TRBV3-1	TRBJ2-5
CASKRGRVGGTLAYNEQFF	TRBV6-4	TRBJ2-1
CASSYRRQDDEQFF	TRBV6-5	TRBJ2-1
CSARAANEQYF	TRBV20-1	TRBJ2-7
CASSVEPRGSTDTQYF	TRBV9	TRBJ2-3
CASSVDVAVYNEQFF	TRBV9	TRBJ2-1
CASSQVGRTYGYTF	TRBV3-1	TRBJ1-2
CASSPGGPNYEQYF	TRBV27	TRBJ2-7
CATSRGSGGDSTQYF	TRBV15	TRBJ2-3
CAGMDRRANEAFF	TRBV10-2	TRBJ1-1
CSASVVLGSNEKLFF	TRBV20-1	TRBJ1-4
CASSPDRVLATQYF	TRBV5-1	TRBJ2-5
CASSEDSGQPQHF	TRBV2	TRBJ1-5
CASSLGRISTDTQYF	TRBV5-1	TRBJ2-3
CASTLTGEQYF	TRBV7-9	TRBJ2-7
CASKAGDEQFF	TRBV5-1	TRBJ2-1
CASSPDELQNIQYF	TRBV7-6	TRBJ2-4
CSASHRVGISSYEQYF	TRBV20-1	TRBJ2-7
CSAGGGAVDTQYF	TRBV20-1	TRBJ2-3
CASSEALRGQYF	TRBV6-1	TRBJ2-7
CASSLDPQGNFPNEQFF	TRBV11-2	TRBJ2-1
CASSPPGTGSISGANVLTF	TRBV11-2	TRBJ2-6